This T cell receptor beta chain was documented in a study of cytomegalovirus exposure and HLA in healthy donors. The overall study: An early release of data contained about 85 million unique TCRs, which came from HLA-typed donors. Overall study results and limits: The majority of CMV-associated TCR beta chains were reported as apparently HLA-restricted in a later analysis.

CDR3 length: 16 amino acids. The junction had 5 bases not matched to a gene; V was cut back by 1 base and J by 2 bases. Germline V gene sequence: CDR1 SGHTS, CDR2 YDEGEE. This clone was observed a few times. What it binds is unknown. This PCR relied on a set of 60 Vbeta primers and 13 Jbeta primers. Here immunoSEQ multiplex PCR was the method, and the copy in TCRdb shows in-frame clones only, minus some. The sample carries around 150,000 clones, about 80% recorded once. The chain carries TRBV5-8 and TRBJ1-5; 8 positions match TRBD1. This receptor was taken from a man aged 25-45 years in good health and CMV-seronegative. Material: PBMCs. CDR3 coding DNA: TGTGCCAGCAGCTTGTCGCAGGGGGCTGGCAATCAGCCCCAGCATTTT. Its translation is CASSLSQGAGNQPQHF.